This T cell receptor beta chain was captured by sequencing in a study of shared clonotypes between healthy human individuals. CDR3 length: 19 amino acids. Germline CDR1 and CDR2: LNHDA and SQIVND (reference sequence). The J segment lost 1 base and the V segment lost 4 bases, leaving 12 bases of the junction unmatched. Some clones are missing from TCRdb's copy, which holds only in-frame ones; the method was immunoSEQ multiplex PCR. The sample records 2.3 million or so clones, approximately 95% being singletons. This sequence was found in a young man in good health. Some clones in this sample may be carry-over from other donors' samples. Sequencing was carried out using naive CD4+ T cells from PBMCs. The subset denotes: CD45RA+ positively selected. This chain uses TRBV19 with TRBJ1-5, with 11 bases fitting TRBD1. The CDR3 is CASSNGQGASWESNQPQHF. CDR3 nucleotide sequence: TGTGCCAGTAGTAACGGACAGGGGGCGAGTTGGGAAAGCAATCAGCCCCAGCATTTT.